The sequence of this TCR beta chain was determined in a study of shared clonotypes between healthy human individuals. This clone is a singleton in its sample. TCRdb's table, derived via immunoSEQ multiplex PCR, lists solely in-frame clones and lacks some. The table has about 1.5 million clones, over 95% seen once. The donors were all Caucasian adults (living in Nashville, Tennessee). The sequence came from a man aged 30 to 39 in good health. Sequences were obtained from naive CD4+ T cells sorted from blood. The subset: CD45RA+ positively selected.

The CDR3 loop reads CASSQDSGRLEQYF. CDR3 DNA: TGTGCCAGCAGCCAGGATAGCGGGAGGCTCGAGCAGTACTTC. The chain carries TRBV5-4 and TRBJ2-7; 10 nucleotides agree with TRBD2. Per germline, CDR1 SGHNT and CDR2 YYREEE (reference sequence). The CDR3 consists of 14 residues. V lost 4 bases, J lost 6 bases, and 7 bases stayed unmatched.